This T cell receptor beta chain comes out of a study of PD-1 blockade in classical Hodgkin lymphoma (TCRdb year 2020). As for the study more broadly: Nivolumab dosing was 3 mg/kg intravenously every 2 weeks, continuing until either disease progression or unacceptable toxicity. The study used TCR beta sequencing and CyTOF to define a peripheral blood immune signature of response to PD-1 blockade in classical Hodgkin lymphoma. What the research found in general, with its limitations: The study covered only a single clinical trial cohort, and the causes of the repertoire differences, possibly disease activity or prior therapy, were still not defined. Baseline TCR diversity was reported to be lower in newly diagnosed patients than in healthy donors, and even lower in relapsed/refractory patients. Trial patients with a complete response had baseline diversity similar to that of newly diagnosed patients, while partial responders and progressors had significantly lower diversity. Lower diversity was seen in patients whose nivolumab began less than 1 year after ASCT, and these patients were left out of later analyses so that immune reconstitution would not confound the results. A significant rise by C4D1 was seen in CD4+ but not CD8+ TCR diversity (p=0.0027 vs p=0.16), with the rise being most apparent in complete responders (p=0.02).

With respect to this clone: The clone's antigen remains unknown. Base qualities are not at hand, and no much larger clone is one base apart.

This sample's time point label indicates: cycle 1 day 1 (C1D1), immediately before nivolumab initiation. All trial patients had relapsed after autologous stem cell transplantation, with cohorts A, B and C differing in prior brentuximab vedotin exposure. The trial cohort was composed of 56 patients with relapsed/refractory classical Hodgkin lymphoma, for whom complete response, partial response or progressive disease was recorded as best overall response. Single-agent nivolumab was administered to trial patients in the multi-cohort phase II CheckMate 205 trial. An independent review committee assessed best overall response by applying the 2007 International Working Group response criteria. Trial PBMCs were collected immediately before nivolumab initiation (C1D1) and during therapy at cycle 2 day 1 and cycle 4 day 1. After peripheral blood was drawn into 8 mL Vacutainer Cell Preparation Tubes, PBMCs were isolated by centrifugation and then cryopreserved.

The CDR3 holds 16 amino acids from the cysteine to the phenylalanine. The only DNA kept is the CDR3, 48 bases in frame from the first base. As encoded in the germline V gene, CDR1 is SGHRS while CDR2 is YFSETQ. V loses 6 bases at its end and J loses 3 bases; junction bases beyond the gene matches: 8. Genomic DNA was extracted with the Qiagen DNeasy kit from unsorted PBMCs and from negatively selected CD4+ and CD8+ fractions. Using primers that anneal to V and J segments, immunoSEQ multiplex PCR amplified the TCR beta CDR3 regions. Amplification bias was minimized using a synthetic immune receptor repertoire, and residual bias was removed computationally after sequencing. The authors processed their data as follows. Repertoire diversity was quantified as the Shannon entropy index using custom Python scripts. Unsorted, CD4+ and CD8+ repertoires were analyzed separately, except for combined analyses in which CD4+ and CD8+ sequences were merged in silico. Clonal expansion was defined as at least a 2-fold frequency increase after treatment relative to C1D1, with a pseudocount of 0.5 for undetected baseline clones. Clones with 0 or 1 copy at C1D1 were classified as singleton clones, and clones with 2 or more copies were classified as non-singleton clones. Clones expanded in unsorted samples were annotated as CD4+, CD8+ or unknown by matching protein sequences in sorted samples from the same patient. Wilcoxon tests on paired samples were used to test diversity changes from C1D1 to C4D1. In TCRdb, the immuneACCESS table is reduced to in-frame sequences with V and J assigned. These tables do not hold every clone; where another copy was compared, an unresolved V gene accounts for under half, and the others remain unexplained. V and J calls and clone size are given by that table; D and trimming were obtained from the DNA. The sample table holds about 17,000 clones, of which under 85% were seen once. About 5% of the sample belongs to the ten largest clones.

The sequence was collected from a human donor with classical Hodgkin lymphoma. The receptor chain draws on TRBV5-1 and TRBJ2-7, and 14 junction bases match TRBD2. This material consisted of peripheral blood mononuclear cells (PBMCs), taken at baseline. The encoded CDR3 is CASTRLAGGPSYEQYF. DNA sequence: TGCGCCAGCACACGACTAGCGGGAGGGCCGAGCTACGAGCAGTACTTC.